One sample yielded the 19 T cell receptor beta chains listed below, sequenced in a study of blood T cell repertoires in COVID-19. Only in-frame clones appear in the TCRdb table, and some are missing; sequencing was by immunoSEQ multiplex PCR. Of around 230,000 clones listed, 80% to 90% are singletons. Sequences were obtained from PBMCs or T cells enriched from blood (not recorded which). Receptors originate from a man between 40 and 49 years old who had recovered from COVID-19.

The chain uses TRBV5-1 and TRBJ2-3, with D tentatively TRBD1 (6 bases). The CDR3 sequence is 14 residues long. V was clipped by 1 base and J by 5 bases, with 11 bases between them. In germline, CDR1 is SGHRS, CDR2 YFSETQ. The CDR3 reads CASSLNRAVDTQYF. The CDR3 DNA follows: TGCGCCAGCAGCTTGAACAGGGCGGTAGATACGCAGTATTTT.

This clone was recorded a few times. The chain links TRBV5-1 to TRBJ2-5; D unresolved. This CDR3 is 13 amino acids long. Germline loops: CDR1 SGHRS, CDR2 YFSETQ. The V end lost 4 bases, the J end lost 5 bases, and 12 bases lay between the germline ends. CDR3 protein: CASSQEISETQYF. The CDR3 bases are TGCGCCAGCAGCCAGGAAATTTCGGAGACCCAGTACTTC.

The chain is built from TRBV20-1 and TRBJ2-5; no firm D call. CDR1 and CDR2 from the germline V gene are DFQATT and SNEGSKA (reference sequence). V lost 4 bases and J lost 6, with 9 bases in between. CDR3 length equals 11 residues. The CDR3 is CSANFEKTQYF. CDR3 coding DNA: TGCAGTGCTAATTTTGAGAAGACCCAGTACTTC.

This clone was recorded once. V usage is TRBV13 and J usage is TRBJ1-3; 8 nucleotides align to TRBD1. CDR1 PRHDT and CDR2 FYEKMQ come from the germline V gene (reference sequence). V was clipped by 5 bases and J by 4 bases; unmatched bases: 7. The CDR3 loop spans 15 amino acids. The DNA of the CDR3 is TGTGCCAGCAGCCCTCTTGGGACAGGAGGAAACACCATATATTTT. Its protein is CASSPLGTGGNTIYF.

This clone was counted between two and nine times. V gene TRBV2 combines with J gene TRBJ2-7, with TRBD2 identical over 9 bases. The J segment lost 4 bases and the V segment lost 7 bases, leaving 11 bases of the junction unmatched. The CDR3 length is 15 residues. CDR1 and CDR2 (germline): SNHLY, FYNNEI. As DNA, the CDR3 is TGTGCCAGCACCTTCGGACTAGCGCGTAGGTACGAGCAGTACTTC. Its translation is CASTFGLARRYEQYF.

The rearrangement uses TRBV29-1 and TRBJ2-1; TRBD1 matches at 7 bases. Germline values: CDR1 SQVTM, CDR2 ANQGSEA. The V gene end was trimmed by 6 bases and the J gene end by 6 bases; junction bases not matched to a gene: 11. The CDR3 runs to 14 residues. CDR3 loop: CSVDTDRAVNEQFF. CDR3 DNA: TGCAGCGTCGATACAGACAGGGCGGTCAATGAGCAGTTCTTC.

The rearrangement joins TRBV18 to TRBJ2-7, with TRBD1 matching over 8 bases. Trimming took 6 bases from V and 5 from J; bases not matched to a gene: 15. Germline V gives CDR1 KGHSH, CDR2 LQKENI. The CDR3 is made up of 16 amino acids. DNA for the CDR3: TGTGCCAGCTCCCCCCAATCCGGCAGGGGGCGAAACGAGCAGTACTTC. Residues: CASSPQSGRGRNEQYF.

V and J are TRBV3-1 (or the pseudogene TRBV3-2) and TRBJ2-1; D is ambiguous. V was clipped by 1 base and J by 1 base, with 8 bases between them. The CDR3 covers 15 residues. The germline V gene encodes CDR1 LGHDT and CDR2 YNNKEL (reference sequence). DNA for the CDR3: TGTGCCAGCAGCCAAGGAACTAATTCCTACAATGAGCAGTTCTTC. Its protein product is CASSQGTNSYNEQFF.

The chain carries TRBV30 and TRBJ1-5; TRBD1 might be the D (5 bases). Trimming took off 2 bases at V and 0 bases at J, with 11 bases between the two ends. The CDR3 sequence is 15 residues long. Looked up from germline, CDR1 is GTSNPN and CDR2 is SVGIG (reference sequence). The CDR3 sequence: CAWSKGRNSNQPQHF. The CDR3 coding sequence is TGTGCCTGGAGTAAGGGGCGGAATAGCAATCAGCCCCAGCATTTT.

The chain employs TRBV19 and TRBJ1-4, with D possibly being TRBD1 (6 bases). CDR1 and CDR2 from the germline V gene are LNHDA and SQIVND (reference sequence). The CDR3 runs 15 residues. Trimming removed 4 bases from V and 4 bases from J, with 13 bases in between. The CDR3 sequence: CASSTTGVINEKLFF. CDR3 nucleotide sequence: TGTGCCAGTAGTACGACAGGAGTGATTAATGAAAAACTGTTTTTT.

This sequence joins TRBV30 and TRBJ1-4, with 7 bases lining up with TRBD1. Germline V gene sequence: CDR1 GTSNPN, CDR2 SVGIG (reference sequence). CDR3 length equals 14 residues. Trimming at V came to 2 bases and at J to 3 bases, leaving 3 bases not matched to a gene. The CDR3 DNA sequence: TGTGCCTGGAGTAGCCAGGGGGCTAATGAAAAACTGTTTTTT. Translation gives CAWSSQGANEKLFF.

With regard to this clone: The junction departs from germline at one end; a sequencing error may be responsible. The chain links TRBV7-2 to TRBJ1-4; D perhaps matches TRBD1 (5 bases). Germline V gene sequence: CDR1 SGHTA, CDR2 FQGNSA. The CDR3 totals 14 residues. The CDR3 reads CASSLAGVRGKLVF. CDR3 bases: TGTGCCAGCAGCTTAGCAGGGGTGCGGGGAAAACTGGTTTTT.

As regards this clone: The junction does not match germline at one end; this may be a read error. The chain links TRBV10-3 to TRBJ1-5; D gene ambiguous. The length of the CDR3 is 13 residues. The germline V gene has CDR1 ENHRY and CDR2 SYGVKD. Here the CDR3 reads CAISSDGDQPQHF. The DNA of the CDR3 is TGTGCCATCAGTTCGGACGGGGATCAACCCCAGCATTTT.

The rearrangement joins TRBV11-3 to TRBJ2-7; TRBD2 aligns across 9 bases. The J segment lost 7 bases and the V segment lost 7 bases, leaving 14 bases of the junction unmatched. The CDR3 sequence is 15 residues long. Germline assignment: CDR1 SGHNT and CDR2 YENEEA. For the CDR3, the DNA is TGTGCCAGCATTACCGGGACTAGCAGGGCGGGGGAGCAGTACTTC. Translation gives CASITGTSRAGEQYF.

This clone was observed a single time. This rearrangement joins TRBV30 to TRBJ2-3; 9 nucleotides agree with TRBD2. CDR1 and CDR2 (germline): GTSNPN, SVGIG (reference sequence). The CDR3 loop spans 15 amino acids. V gave up 2 bases and J gave up 7 bases; unmatched junction bases: 10. In nucleotides, the CDR3 is TGTGCCTGGAGTCGCGTACTAGCGGGTATGAATACGCAGTATTTT. Translation: CAWSRVLAGMNTQYF.

The V and J genes are TRBV6-5 and TRBJ1-3; no definite D call. Trimming removed 5 bases at V and 2 bases at J, with 4 bases between. The germline V gene encodes CDR1 MNHEY and CDR2 SVGAGI. The CDR3 is made up of 12 amino acids. CDR3: CASSPTGNTIYF. The CDR3 nucleotides read TGTGCCAGCAGTCCAACTGGAAACACCATATATTTT.

This sequence joins TRBV19 and TRBJ2-1, with D perhaps TRBD2 (6 bases). The CDR3 has 15 amino acids. Germline V gene lookup returns CDR1 LNHDA and CDR2 SQIVND (reference sequence). Trimming left V 3 bases short and J 1 base short, with 10 bases between. For the CDR3, the DNA is TGTGCCAGTAGTATGGGGGGAATATCCTACAATGAGCAGTTCTTC. The encoded protein is CASSMGGISYNEQFF.

The chain joins TRBV4-1 to TRBJ2-5, with D possibly matching TRBD2 (5 bases). The CDR3 loop spans 14 amino acids. Trimming shortened V by 2 bases and J by 3 bases, and 10 bases separated the two germline ends. Germline CDR1 and CDR2: MGHRA and YSYEKL. The CDR3 bases are TGCGCCAGCAGCCAACCCCTAGCAGAAGAGACCCAGTACTTC. Its protein product is CASSQPLAEETQYF.

This clone was picked up one time. This chain connects TRBV6-1 to TRBJ1-2; 9 bases align to TRBD1. Germline assignment: CDR1 MNHNS and CDR2 SASEGT. After removal of 2 bases from V and 2 bases from J, the junction contained 3 bases not matched to a gene. The CDR3 is made up of 15 amino acids. CDR3 loop: CASSEIGQGNYGYTF. As DNA, the CDR3 is TGTGCCAGCAGTGAAATAGGACAGGGGAACTATGGCTACACCTTC.